The next 21 T cell receptor beta chains were all read from a single sample in a study of T cell changes during pregnancy in multiple sclerosis. This table comes from immunoSEQ multiplex PCR, and its TCRdb copy is limited to in-frame clones, with some not included. The sample holds under 45,000 clones, 90% seen once. The material sequenced was CD8+ T cells from peripheral blood mononuclear cells, taken in the third trimester of pregnancy. The receptors originated from a female donor with multiple sclerosis, enrolled in a pregnancy study.

The gene calls are TRBV19 and TRBJ2-1; D might be TRBD2 (5 bases). CDR1 is LNHDA, CDR2 SQIVND, per germline (reference sequence). The ends were cut back, 4 bases at V and 0 bases at J, with 10 bases in the middle. The CDR3 runs 15 residues. CDR3 residues: CASSSGLGSYNEQFF. The DNA for the CDR3 is TGTGCCAGTAGTAGCGGACTGGGCTCCTACAATGAGCAGTTCTTC.

This chain uses TRBV5-8 with TRBJ1-5; 7 bases are shared with TRBD1. J lost 5 bases, V lost 4 bases, and 6 bases had no gene match. CDR3 length: 14 residues. Germline V CDR1 and CDR2: SGHTS, YDEGEE. CDR3 DNA: TGTGCCAGCAGCGCCGACAGGGTCCATCAGCCCCAGCATTTT. The encoded protein is CASSADRVHQPQHF.

The chain uses TRBV7-9 and TRBJ2-7, with 7 bases that match TRBD1. Germline trimming cut 5 bases from V and 4 bases from J; bases unmatched to any gene: 8. The CDR3 length is 14 residues. In germline, CDR1 is SEHNR, CDR2 FQNEAQ (reference sequence). The CDR3 reads CASSLRDRPYEQYF. In DNA form, the CDR3 reads TGTGCCAGCAGCCTCCGGGACAGACCTTACGAGCAGTACTTC.

The genes are TRBV4-1 and TRBJ2-7; 11 nucleotides line up with TRBD2. The CDR3 runs to 16 residues. Trimming cost V 1 base and J 4 bases; bases outside gene matches: 6. CDR1 and CDR2 (germline): MGHRA, YSYEKL. The CDR3 is CASSQGASGGTYEQYF. As DNA, the CDR3 is TGCGCCAGCAGCCAAGGGGCTAGCGGGGGGACTTACGAGCAGTACTTC.

The CDR3: CASSEHRNTEAFF. The CDR3 DNA reads as TGTGCCAGCAGCGAGCATCGTAACACTGAAGCTTTCTTT. The chain employs TRBV9 and TRBJ1-1; D ambiguous. V shed 3 bases and J shed 2 bases, with 8 bases lying between them. The germline V gene encodes CDR1 SGDLS and CDR2 YYNGEE. CDR3 size: 13 residues.

V gene TRBV4-1 combines with J gene TRBJ1-5; the match to TRBD1 covers 7 bases. CDR1 and CDR2 (germline): MGHRA, YSYEKL. The V and J ends lost 5 bases and 4 bases, in that order; junction bases with no gene match: 5. The CDR3 is made up of 14 amino acids. CDR3 loop: CASSDRVGNQPQHF. In nucleotides, the CDR3 is TGCGCCAGCAGCGACAGGGTCGGAAATCAGCCCCAGCATTTT.

A single count supports this clone. This chain connects TRBV27 to TRBJ2-2; 8 bases fit TRBD2. Germline lookup yields CDR1 MNHEY and CDR2 SMNVEV (reference sequence). This CDR3 has 15 residues. Germline trimming cut 3 bases from V and 6 bases from J; bases unmatched to any gene: 6. CDR3 loop: CASSLGPGGAGELFF. CDR3 DNA sequence: TGTGCCAGCAGTTTGGGCCCCGGGGGGGCCGGGGAGCTGTTTTTT.

As to this clone: Other nucleotide sequences from this sample produce the same CDR3. The chain is built from TRBV28 and TRBJ2-7; unclear D gene. The V end was cut by 6 bases, the J end by 3 bases, with 3 bases between. In germline, CDR1 is MDHEN, CDR2 SYDVKM. CDR3 length: 10 amino acids. CDR3 region: CASSHYEQYF. The CDR3 DNA follows: TGTGCCAGCAGCCACTACGAGCAGTACTTC.

This clone was seen once. The chain combines TRBV6-5 with TRBJ2-7; maybe TRBD1 (6 bases). CDR1 is MNHEY, CDR2 SVGAGI, per germline. Trimming shortened V by 6 bases and J by 0 bases, and 12 bases separated the two germline ends. The CDR3 sequence is 14 residues long. The CDR3 is CASRLQGFSYEQYF. In DNA form, the CDR3 reads TGTGCCAGCAGGCTACAGGGTTTCTCCTACGAGCAGTACTTC.

This rearrangement joins TRBV2 to TRBJ2-7; no clear D. The CDR3 runs 14 residues. V was clipped by 0 bases and J by 2 bases, with 8 bases between them. Germline V CDR1 and CDR2: SNHLY, FYNNEI. This CDR3 reads CASSEAYGPYEQYF. DNA of the CDR3: TGTGCCAGCAGTGAAGCATATGGGCCCTACGAGCAGTACTTC.

V gene TRBV11-2 combines with J gene TRBJ1-1; D is ambiguous. The CDR3 has 13 residues. CDR1 and CDR2 from the germline V gene are SGHAT and FQNNGV. V lost 1 base and J lost 0, with 3 bases in between. The CDR3: CASSLAMNTEAFF. CDR3 DNA sequence: TGTGCCAGCAGCTTAGCCATGAACACTGAAGCTTTCTTT.

The rearrangement joins TRBV27 to TRBJ1-2, with a possible D match to TRBD1 (5 bases). CDR3 length equals 13 residues. The V end lost 2 bases, the J end lost 4 bases, and 8 bases lay between the germline ends. Germline CDR1 reads MNHEY; CDR2 reads SMNVEV (reference sequence). This chain's CDR3 is CASSLAGFYGYTF. The CDR3 region has the DNA TGTGCCAGCAGTTTAGCAGGGTTCTATGGCTACACCTTC.

The rearrangement links TRBV27 to TRBJ2-7; 10 bases are a match to TRBD2. The germline V gene encodes CDR1 MNHEY and CDR2 SMNVEV (reference sequence). Trimming at V came to 5 bases and at J to 3 bases, leaving 7 bases not matched to a gene. This CDR3 has 15 amino acids. CDR3 sequence (DNA): TGTGCCAGCAGTGAAGGACTAGCGGTTCTCTACGAGCAGTACTTC. It yields the protein CASSEGLAVLYEQYF.

This clone was seen just once. The chain is built from TRBV5-4 and TRBJ2-7; D may be TRBD2 (5 bases). Germline assignment: CDR1 SGHNT and CDR2 YYREEE (reference sequence). CDR3 length: 14 amino acids. V was pared by 2 bases and J by 1 base, with 10 bases between. The CDR3 coding sequence is TGTGCCAGCAGCTTACGGGGTCGTTCCTACGAGCAGTACTTC. As protein: CASSLRGRSYEQYF.

The rearrangement uses TRBV4-3 and TRBJ1-2; 9 bases are shared with TRBD1. This CDR3 comprises 15 residues. Germline loops: CDR1 LGHNA, CDR2 YSLEER. V dropped 2 bases and J dropped 7; count of bases not matched to a gene: 8. The CDR3 DNA sequence: TGCGCCAGCAGCCAATCGAGGGGGACAGGGAGTGGCTACACCTTC. Its protein product is CASSQSRGTGSGYTF.

This clone was counted once. The chain uses TRBV6-5 and TRBJ2-7; D might be TRBD2 (7 bases). The germline gives CDR1 MNHEY, CDR2 SVGAGI. Trimming left V 0 bases short and J 1 base short, with 13 bases between. The CDR3 length is 16 residues. The CDR3 nucleotides are TGTGCCAGCAGTTACTCCTCAGGGGAGGGATCCTACGAGCAGTACTTC. It codes for CASSYSSGEGSYEQYF.

This chain connects TRBV6-6 to TRBJ2-3; D possibly corresponds to TRBD1 (6 bases). This CDR3 is 13 amino acids long. In germline, CDR1 is MNHNY, CDR2 SVGAGI (reference sequence). V was clipped by 11 bases and J by 5 bases, with 17 bases between them. The CDR3 bases are TGTGCCGTTAGGGCAGGGGTTCGAGATACGCAGTATTTT. Translation gives CAVRAGVRDTQYF.

J is TRBJ2-2 and V is TRBV9, with 7 positions matching TRBD2. CDR1 is SGDLS, CDR2 YYNGEE, per germline. Trimming cost V 4 bases and J 8 bases; bases outside gene matches: 17. The CDR3 consists of 17 residues. The CDR3 spells CASSPTTGTTLGGELFF. In DNA, the CDR3 is TGTGCCAGCAGCCCAACCACCGGGACTACCCTGGGGGGGGAGCTGTTTTTT.

In its sample, this clone was seen a few times. The chain links TRBV4-3 to TRBJ1-2, with TRBD1 identical over 9 bases. V gave up 4 bases and J gave up 8 bases; unmatched junction bases: 14. CDR1 LGHNA and CDR2 YSLEER come from the germline V gene. The CDR3 length is 16 residues. CDR3 DNA sequence: TGCGCCAGCAGCCGCAACCGGGACAGGGACTTCTGGGGCTACACCTTC. Its protein is CASSRNRDRDFWGYTF.

The chain employs TRBV5-5 and TRBJ1-2, with D uncertain. CDR1 and CDR2 (germline): SGHKS, YYEKEE (reference sequence). The V end was cut by 0 bases, the J end by 7 bases, with 16 bases between. The CDR3 length is 15 residues. The CDR3 loop is CASSLGPGIEGGYTF. The CDR3 region has the DNA TGTGCCAGCAGCTTGGGTCCAGGCATTGAGGGTGGCTACACCTTC.

The chain links TRBV7-9 to TRBJ2-1, with D perhaps matching TRBD2 (7 bases). Germline CDR1 SEHNR, CDR2 FQNEAQ (reference sequence). V lost 7 bases and J lost 8, with 24 bases in between. The CDR3 extends over 16 amino acids. The CDR3 protein is CASNAGDETGRDEQFF. CDR3 DNA sequence: TGTGCCAGCAACGCGGGGGACGAAACAGGGAGGGATGAGCAGTTCTTC.